This TCR beta chain comes out of a study of T-cell reconstitution after alpha-beta-depleted transplantation in children. This clonotype was detected only a few times. CDR1 and CDR2 from the germline V gene are SGDLS and YYNGEE. CDR3 length: 15 residues. With 4 bases removed from V and 0 bases from J, the gap between germline ends came to 13 bases. The TCRbeta library incorporated unique molecular identifiers. Each CDR3 protein is one row after TCRdb ran MiXCR on the PCR reads. Of around 400,000 distinct CDR3 sequences detected, roughly 10% appear once; the ten largest clones hold roughly 5.1%. This receptor was obtained from a human donor who donated a stem cell graft to a child with acute myeloid leukemia. The specimen comprised PBMCs from the stem cell graft donor, sampled from the stem cell graft. J is TRBJ1-1 and V is TRBV9, with D possibly being TRBD1 (6 bases). CDR3 in DNA: TGTGCCAGCAGCTCCTCCGGGACATTGAACACTGAAGCTTTCTTT. This codes for CASSSSGTLNTEAFF. The entire variable domain, with the rest obtained from reference TRBV9 and TRBJ1-1, is as follows: DSGVTQTPKHLITATGQRVTLRCSPRSGDLSVYWYQQSLDQGLQFLIQYYNGEERAKGNILERFSAQQFPDLHSELNLSSLELGDSALYFCASSSSGTLNTEAFFGQGTRLTVV.